The present TCR beta chain was sequenced within a study of T-cell memory formation after mild COVID-19. Looking at the study overall: The TCR clusters were mostly specific to one donor.

Concerning this clonotype itself: The antigen is undetermined.

One entry per CDR3 protein, called by TCRdb with MiXCR from the 5' RACE reads. The sample yields around 340,000 distinct CDR3 sequences, approximately 14% seen once. Study-level results: Day 37-peaking second-wave clones had unconfirmed SARS-CoV-2 specificity. Several responding clones turned up in pre-infection memory, indicating that cross-reactive memory may have taken part.

This TCR was sampled from a man aged 18 to 29 who had mild COVID-19 (a few samples of this study predate the infection). Cell type and time point are not known. Sequenced: PBMCs or a T cell subset sorted from them (not recorded which).

The CDR3 nucleotides read TGTGCCAGCAGTTACTCAGGGGGACCGGAGACCCAGTACTTC. The encoded protein is CASSYSGGPETQYF. The chain has TRBV6-6 and TRBJ2-5, with D possibly matching TRBD1 (6 bases). CDR1 and CDR2 (germline): MNHNY, SVGAGI (reference sequence). V lost 0 bases and J lost 5, with 10 bases in between. This CDR3 is 14 amino acids long.